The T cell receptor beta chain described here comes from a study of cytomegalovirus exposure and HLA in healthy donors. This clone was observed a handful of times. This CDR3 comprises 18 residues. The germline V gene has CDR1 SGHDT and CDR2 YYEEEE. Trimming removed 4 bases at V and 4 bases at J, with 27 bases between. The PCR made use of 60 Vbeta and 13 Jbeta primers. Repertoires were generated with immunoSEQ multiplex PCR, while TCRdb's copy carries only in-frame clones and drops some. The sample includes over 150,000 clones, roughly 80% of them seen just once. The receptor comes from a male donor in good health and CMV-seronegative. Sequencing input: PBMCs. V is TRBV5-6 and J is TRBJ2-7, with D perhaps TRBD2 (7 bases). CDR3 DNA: TGTGCCAGCAGCGTGGGATATGGGACTCTCGGGGGGCTATACGAGCAGTACTTC. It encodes CASSVGYGTLGGLYEQYF.